A single sample gave rise to the 9 T cell receptor beta chains below, sequenced in a study of CD8+ T cells in alopecia areata. Extracted from the samples, RNA was reverse transcribed into cDNA to serve as the sequencing template. Method: immunoSEQ multiplex PCR; TCRdb's copy keeps in-frame clones and lacks some. The sample includes roughly 210,000 clones, less than 45% of them seen just once. Treatment: oral pan-JAK inhibitor, 5-10 mg twice daily. The sample was CD4+ T cells sorted from blood, taken at approximately week 37, from a patient treated with tofacitinib. Receptors were obtained from a human donor with alopecia areata.

This clone was observed a few times. The chain carries TRBV2 and TRBJ1-5, with 10 bases identical to TRBD1. The CDR3 extends over 15 amino acids. Germline values: CDR1 SNHLY, CDR2 FYNNEI. V shed 6 bases and J 6 bases; nucleotides not matched to a gene: 8. The CDR3 DNA follows: TGTGCCAGCAGCCGACAGGGGGCTTTAGGTCAGCCCCAGCATTTT. Its protein product is CASSRQGALGQPQHF.

This chain links TRBV5-4 with TRBJ2-3; the match to TRBD1 covers 10 bases. The trim removed 4 bases at V and 4 bases at J, leaving 9 bases unmatched. Germline CDR1 SGHNT, CDR2 YYREEE (reference sequence). The CDR3 is made up of 16 amino acids. CDR3: CASSVPTGGSADTQYF. The DNA of the CDR3 is TGTGCCAGCAGCGTACCGACAGGGGGCTCGGCAGATACGCAGTATTTT.

This clone was recorded once. The rearrangement links TRBV19 to TRBJ1-2, with D tentatively TRBD1 (6 bases). In germline, CDR1 is LNHDA, CDR2 SQIVND (reference sequence). Trimming pared 7 bases from V and 8 bases from J, leaving 20 bases between. The CDR3 is 14 amino acids. CDR3 protein: CASTYGGGGRGYTF. CDR3 bases: TGTGCCAGTACCTATGGAGGGGGAGGTCGAGGCTACACCTTC.

This clone was observed a handful of times. The chain recombines TRBV12-5 with TRBJ2-7; a possible D gene is TRBD2 (6 bases). Trimming pared 1 base from V and 7 bases from J, leaving 26 bases between. The germline CDR1 and CDR2 sequences are LGHNT and FRNRAP. This CDR3 is 18 amino acids long. CDR3 residues: CASGLATKGGLPPGEQYF. DNA for the CDR3: TGTGCTAGTGGTTTGGCCACTAAGGGAGGACTACCTCCGGGGGAGCAGTACTTC.

With regard to this clone: Germline is not matched at one junction end, which may reflect a read error. The chain is built from TRBV27 and TRBJ2-1, with D hard to call. The CDR3 length is 13 residues. Germline lookup yields CDR1 MNHEY and CDR2 SMNVEV (reference sequence). As DNA, the CDR3 is TGTGCCAGCAGATCCTTGGTTGTGAATGAGCCGTTCTTC. Protein: CASRSLVVNEPFF.

V and J are TRBV14 and TRBJ2-1; the match to TRBD2 covers 9 bases. The germline V gene has CDR1 SGHDN and CDR2 FVKESK. V dropped 4 bases and J dropped 0; count of bases not matched to a gene: 1. CDR3 length: 15 residues. Written as DNA, the CDR3 is TGTGCCAGCAGCCTAGCGGGAGCCTCCTACAATGAGCAGTTCTTC. Protein sequence: CASSLAGASYNEQFF.

This chain uses TRBV29-1 with TRBJ2-5; D is tentatively TRBD1 or TRBD2 (5 bases each). CDR3 length: 13 amino acids. From germline, CDR1 is SQVTM and CDR2 ANQGSEA. Trimming stripped 7 bases from V and 1 base from J, with 13 bases between. The CDR3 sequence: CSARGGRQETQYF. In DNA form, the CDR3 reads TGCAGCGCCCGTGGGGGTCGCCAAGAGACCCAGTACTTC.

The chain recombines TRBV19 with TRBJ2-1; TRBD2 aligns across 9 bases. The CDR3 totals 15 residues. V trimming: 6 bases; J trimming: 10 bases; junction bases outside the gene matches: 13. The germline gives CDR1 LNHDA, CDR2 SQIVND (reference sequence). The CDR3 nucleotides read TGTGCCAGTAGCGCCGGCTGGGCGGGAGGGCGAGAGCAGTTCTTC. This codes for CASSAGWAGGREQFF.

This clone turned up a few times. The sample carries other DNA sequences with the same CDR3. The J gene is TRBJ2-7, the V gene TRBV7-2; TRBD1 might be the D (5 bases). Per the germline V gene, CDR1 is SGHTA and CDR2 is FQGNSA. Between the trimmed V and J ends, which lost 6 bases and 7 bases, there was a span of 10 bases. CDR3 length equals 11 residues. The CDR3, as DNA: TGTGCCAGCAGTCGCACAGGAGAGCAGTACTTC. Translating gives CASSRTGEQYF. Using reference TRBV7-2 and TRBJ2-7 for the parts outside the CDR3, the full variable domain is GAGVSQSPSNKVTEKGKDVELRCDPISGHTALYWYRQSLGQGLEFLIYFQGNSAPDKSGLPSDRFSAERTGGSVSTLTIQRTQQEDSAVYLCASSRTGEQYFGPGTRLTVT.